The 15 T cell receptor beta chains below come from one sample, sequenced in a study of T cells after yellow fever vaccination. TCRdb redid the calling of the 5' RACE reads with MiXCR, one entry per CDR3 protein. The profile shows 70,000 to 80,000 distinct CDR3 sequences, around 7.7% of them singletons. The material sequenced was CD8+ T cells sorted from PBMCs, taken roughly 10 days after the first yellow fever vaccination. Receptors originate from a man younger than 35 who received the YFV17D yellow fever vaccine.

This clonotype was seen repeatedly, ten times or more. The chain carries TRBV25-1 and TRBJ1-1; 7 nucleotides line up with TRBD1. Germline trimming cut 5 bases from V and 1 base from J; bases unmatched to any gene: 4. The CDR3 extends over 14 amino acids. CDR1 is MGHDK and CDR2 is SYGVNS in the germline V gene. As DNA, the CDR3 is TGTGCCAGCAGTTTGACAGGGACGAACACTGAAGCTTTCTTT. It specifies CASSLTGTNTEAFF.

This clonotype has a handful of counts. The chain couples TRBV12-3 or TRBV12-4 to TRBJ2-2, with TRBD2 identical over 7 bases. V shed 6 bases, J shed 8 bases, and the junction held 0 bases outside the gene matches. The CDR3 runs 11 residues. In nucleotides, the CDR3 is TGTGCCAGCAGCGGGGGGGGGGAGCTGTTTTTT. Protein product: CASSGGGELFF.

This clonotype was counted many times. The V and J genes are TRBV6-5 and TRBJ2-3; D is ambiguous. CDR1 and CDR2 from the germline V gene are MNHEY and SVGAGI. The CDR3 spans 14 residues. Trimming removed 2 bases at V and 1 base at J, with 7 bases between. This CDR3 reads CASSYGQGTDTQYF. The CDR3 nucleotides are TGTGCCAGCAGTTACGGGCAGGGCACAGATACGCAGTATTTT.

This clonotype was seen at least ten times. The rearrangement uses TRBV6-1 and TRBJ1-2; TRBD1 aligns across 8 bases. Germline CDR1 and CDR2: MNHNS and SASEGT. CDR3 length: 18 amino acids. V trimming: 5 bases; J trimming: 0 bases; junction bases outside the gene matches: 14. This CDR3 is CASSIGLGQDPPNYGYTF. CDR3 nucleotide sequence: TGTGCCAGCAGTATAGGACTGGGACAGGATCCCCCTAACTATGGCTACACCTTC.

This clonotype was seen a handful of times. The CDR3 sequence is CASSLVRNTEAFF. CDR3 coding DNA: TGTGCCAGCAGCTTGGTAAGGAACACTGAAGCTTTCTTT. The genes are TRBV7-9 and TRBJ1-1, with no clear D. The germline gives CDR1 SEHNR, CDR2 FQNEAQ (reference sequence). CDR3 size: 13 residues. Trimming removed 3 bases at V and 1 base at J, with 6 bases between.

This chain links TRBV19 with TRBJ2-1; 11 nucleotides line up with TRBD2. V was pared by 11 bases and J by 6 bases, with 9 bases of the junction left unmatched. The CDR3 consists of 14 residues. Per germline, CDR1 LNHDA and CDR2 SQIVND (reference sequence). The CDR3, as DNA: TGTGCCTCCAATAGCGGGGGGGCCCGCAATGAGCAGTTCTTC. This translates into CASNSGGARNEQFF.

The J gene is TRBJ2-3, the V gene TRBV7-2; D may correspond to TRBD1 or TRBD2 (5 bases each). The CDR3 covers 12 residues. Germline CDR1 is SGHTA and CDR2 is FQGNSA. Between the trimmed V and J ends, which lost 4 bases and 6 bases, there was a span of 8 bases. The CDR3 nucleotides are TGTGCCAGCAGCTCCGGGGCCGATACGCAGTATTTT. Translated, it gives CASSSGADTQYF.

This clonotype was detected a few times. V is TRBV12-3 or TRBV12-4 and J is TRBJ2-3; 8 nucleotides agree with TRBD2. V shed 6 bases and J 4 bases; nucleotides not matched to a gene: 9. The CDR3 spans 15 residues. The chain's CDR3 is CASSSGGAMPDTQYF. DNA of the CDR3: TGTGCCAGCAGCTCCGGGGGGGCCATGCCAGATACGCAGTATTTT.

This clonotype has at least ten counts. The gene calls are TRBV6-5 and TRBJ2-3; maybe TRBD1 (5 bases). Between the trimmed V and J ends, which lost 2 bases and 7 bases, there was a span of 10 bases. CDR1 and CDR2 from the germline V gene are MNHEY and SVGAGI. This CDR3 is built from 13 residues. The CDR3 is CASSYTTGHTQYF. In DNA form, the CDR3 reads TGTGCCAGCAGTTACACAACAGGACATACGCAGTATTTT.

This clonotype was seen a few times. The rearrangement links TRBV6-2 or TRBV6-3 to TRBJ2-2, with D perhaps TRBD1 (6 bases). Germline assignment: CDR1 MNHEY and CDR2 SVGEGT. Trimming cost V 7 bases and J 7 bases, with 13 bases left between them. The CDR3 has 13 amino acids. The CDR3 sequence: CASTQGTVGELFF. CDR3 bases: TGTGCCAGCACCCAGGGGACGGTCGGGGAGCTGTTTTTT.

This clonotype was recorded many times. This chain connects TRBV12-3 or TRBV12-4 to TRBJ2-3, with D hard to call. Trimming took off 6 bases at V and 2 bases at J, with 15 bases between the two ends. The length of the CDR3 is 15 residues. As DNA, the CDR3 is TGTGCCAGCAGGCTGGATTCTAAGATCACAGATACGCAGTATTTT. This codes for CASRLDSKITDTQYF.

This clonotype showed up many times. This chain joins TRBV6-1 and TRBJ1-1; 11 bases fit TRBD1. The ends lost 5 bases at V and 2 bases at J; junction bases unmatched: 10. The germline gives CDR1 MNHNS, CDR2 SASEGT. The CDR3 has 17 residues. The CDR3 spells CASSQRGQGAINTEAFF. The CDR3 nucleotides read TGTGCCAGCAGTCAGCGAGGACAGGGGGCGATTAACACTGAAGCTTTCTTT.

The sample holds many counts of this clonotype. The rearrangement links TRBV28 to TRBJ2-5; TRBD1 matches 10 bases. The length of the CDR3 is 16 residues. CDR1 is MDHEN, CDR2 SYDVKM, per germline. V lost 5 bases and J lost 2; bases outside the gene matches: 8. The CDR3 loop reads CASSRDRGNLQETQYF. The CDR3 DNA reads as TGTGCCAGCAGTCGGGACAGGGGAAACCTACAAGAGACCCAGTACTTC.

This clonotype has at least ten counts. The chain employs TRBV4-3 and TRBJ2-7, with 7 positions matching TRBD1. The germline V gene encodes CDR1 LGHNA and CDR2 YSLEER. This CDR3 region has 16 residues. V was clipped by 0 bases and J by 0 bases; unmatched bases: 5. The CDR3 protein is CASSQELGDSSYEQYF. The CDR3 DNA is TGCGCCAGCAGCCAAGAGTTGGGGGACAGCTCCTACGAGCAGTACTTC.

The chain has TRBV7-9 and TRBJ2-5; 10 bases agree with TRBD1. This CDR3 region has 17 residues. J gave up 4 bases and V 0 bases, and 8 bases lay outside the gene matches. Germline V gene sequence: CDR1 SEHNR, CDR2 FQNEAQ (reference sequence). The chain's CDR3 is CASSLARTGGSPETQYF. The CDR3 bases are TGTGCCAGCAGCTTAGCGCGGACAGGGGGAAGTCCAGAGACCCAGTACTTC.